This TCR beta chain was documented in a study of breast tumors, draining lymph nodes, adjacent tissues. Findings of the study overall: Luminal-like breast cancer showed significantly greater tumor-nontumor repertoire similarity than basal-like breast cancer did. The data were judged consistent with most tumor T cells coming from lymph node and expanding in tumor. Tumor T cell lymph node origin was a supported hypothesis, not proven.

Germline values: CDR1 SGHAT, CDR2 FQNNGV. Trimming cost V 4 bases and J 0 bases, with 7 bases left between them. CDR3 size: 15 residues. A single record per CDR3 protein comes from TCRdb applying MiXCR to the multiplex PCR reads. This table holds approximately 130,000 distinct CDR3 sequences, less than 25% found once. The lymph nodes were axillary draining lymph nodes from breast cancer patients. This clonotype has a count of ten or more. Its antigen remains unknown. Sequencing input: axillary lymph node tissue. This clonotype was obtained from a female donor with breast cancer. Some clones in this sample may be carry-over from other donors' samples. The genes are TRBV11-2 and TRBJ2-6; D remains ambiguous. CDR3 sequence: CASSSYISGANVLTF. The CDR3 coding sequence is TGTGCCAGCAGCTCCTACATCTCTGGGGCCAACGTCCTGACTTTC. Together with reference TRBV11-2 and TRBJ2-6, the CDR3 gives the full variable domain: EAGVAQSPRYKIIEKRQSVAFWCNPISGHATLYWYQQILGQGPKLLIQFQNNGVVDDSQLPKDRFSAERLKGVDSTLKIQPAKLEDSAVYLCASSSYISGANVLTFGAGSRLTVL.